This T cell receptor (beta chain) derives from a study of blood T cells in healthy people across ages. Findings and limits, study-wide: Any changes in expanded clonotypes were possibly confounded, as donor CMV status remained unknown. PBMCs went unsorted, and a conclusive naive versus antigen-experienced comparison was therefore prevented.

This clonotype showed up just a few times. The antigen is unknown. A second about 7 to 12 cycle PCR used barcoded and J-beta primers. A 12-random-nucleotide template-switch adaptor tagged each cDNA molecule. There were at least 2.5 million CDR3-containing paired-end reads obtained from each sample. TCRdb passed the 5' RACE reads through MiXCR, listing each CDR3 protein once. The table shows 600,000 to 1,000,000 distinct CDR3 sequences, with roughly 64% occurring only once. The CDR3 spans 14 residues. The receptor's source is a man aged 25 to 40 in good health. The sequencing sample was made of blood. The V and J genes are TRBV21-1 and TRBJ2-5; TRBD2 is taken as the D call from the table, unchecked against the DNA. TRBV21-1 is given as a pseudogene. The chain's CDR3 is CARGGRAGLETQYF. The CDR3, as DNA: TGTGCCAGGGGCGGTAGGGCAGGGCTGGAGACCCAGTACTTC.